This T cell receptor beta chain was recorded in a study of identical twins. TCRdb reprocessed the 5' RACE reads with MiXCR, giving one entry per CDR3 protein. This sample has about 520,000 distinct CDR3 sequences, with less than 25% found just once. The germline V gene has CDR1 DFQATT and CDR2 SNEGSKA (reference sequence). V dropped 6 bases and J dropped 5 bases, with 5 bases sitting between them. The CDR3 totals 10 residues. This clonotype has just a few counts. These same records also appear under a second study, on T cells expressing NK-cell markers.

V gene TRBV20-1 combines with J gene TRBJ2-1; unclear D gene. The source of this sequence is a woman between 18 and 29 years old in good health. Source material: CD4+ T cells sorted from blood. The CDR3 loop reads CSAHHNEQFF. The CDR3 DNA follows: TGCAGTGCCCACCACAATGAGCAGTTCTTC.